These T cell receptor beta chains were read from a single sample in a study of T cells in Graves' hyperthyroidism and ophthalmopathy. MiXCR, run by TCRdb on the multiplex PCR reads, gives a single entry per CDR3 protein. The table lists over 500,000 distinct CDR3 sequences, 15% to 20% of them singletons. The specimen was blood. These receptors were collected from a woman younger than 45 with Graves' ophthalmopathy. The CDR3 runs from the conserved cysteine through the conserved F or W. D genes are given only for firm matches. A row's size may be missing; if present it is once, few, many or a size class.

clone_size: many; v_call: TRBV27; d_call: -; j_call: TRBJ2-7; cdr3_nt: TGTGCCAGCAGAGGTACAGGCCATGTGGACGAGCAGTACTTC; cdr3_aa: CASRGTGHVDEQYF
clone_size: few; v_call: TRBV4-2; d_call: -; j_call: TRBJ1-5; cdr3_nt: TGTGCCAGCAGCCGATTAATGGGTCAGCCCCAGCATTTT; cdr3_aa: CASSRLMGQPQHF
clone_size: many; v_call: TRBV19; d_call: -; j_call: TRBJ2-7; cdr3_nt: TGTGCCAGTAGTATGCGCGGGACATTCGGGACCTACGAGCAGTACTTC; cdr3_aa: CASSMRGTFGTYEQYF
clone_size: -; v_call: TRBV12-3/TRBV12-4; d_call: -; j_call: TRBJ1-5; cdr3_nt: TGTGCCAGCAGTTTAGTTACAGGCGTCGCCGACTTCAATCAGCCCCAGCATTTT; cdr3_aa: CASSLVTGVADFNQPQHF
clone_size: many; v_call: TRBV28; d_call: -; j_call: TRBJ2-3; cdr3_nt: TGTGCCAGCACCCGGTTGGCAGATACGCAGTATTTT; cdr3_aa: CASTRLADTQYF
clone_size: many; v_call: TRBV6-2/TRBV6-3; d_call: -; j_call: TRBJ2-7; cdr3_nt: TGTGCCAGCTCCCGAGGCTACGAGCAGTACTTC; cdr3_aa: CASSRGYEQYF
clone_size: few; v_call: TRBV29-1; d_call: -; j_call: TRBJ1-2; cdr3_nt: TGCAGCGTTGACAGGGGAGGAGACTATGGCTACACCTTC; cdr3_aa: CSVDRGGDYGYTF
clone_size: -; v_call: TRBV18; d_call: -; j_call: TRBJ2-7; cdr3_nt: TGTGCCAGCTCGTCCGGGGCAGGGCTTAGCGAGCAGTACTTC; cdr3_aa: CASSSGAGLSEQYF
clone_size: many; v_call: TRBV12-3/TRBV12-4; d_call: -; j_call: TRBJ2-1; cdr3_nt: TGTGCCAGCAGCCCTACTAATTCCGGGGCCAATGAGCAGTTCTTC; cdr3_aa: CASSPTNSGANEQFF
clone_size: few; v_call: TRBV7-9; d_call: TRBD1; j_call: TRBJ1-1; cdr3_nt: TGTGCCAGTAAGCAGGGGGCGGCAGGATACACTGAAGCTTTCTTT; cdr3_aa: CASKQGAAGYTEAFF
clone_size: many; v_call: TRBV29-1; d_call: -; j_call: TRBJ2-5; cdr3_nt: TGCAGCGTTGATTTTTTCGGGGGAGAGACCCAGTACTTC; cdr3_aa: CSVDFFGGETQYF
clone_size: few; v_call: TRBV4-3; d_call: TRBD1; j_call: TRBJ2-7; cdr3_nt: TGCGCCAGCAGCCAAGAACGGACAGGGGGGGACGAGCAGTACTTC; cdr3_aa: CASSQERTGGDEQYF
clone_size: -; v_call: TRBV6-9; d_call: -; j_call: TRBJ1-1; cdr3_nt: TGTGCCAGCAGTTCAGAGTTAGGGAACACTGAAGCTTTCTTT; cdr3_aa: CASSSELGNTEAFF
clone_size: -; v_call: TRBV7-8; d_call: -; j_call: TRBJ1-4; cdr3_nt: TGTGCCAGCAGCTTGGATCCGATAGCAACTAATGAAAAACTGTTTTTT; cdr3_aa: CASSLDPIATNEKLFF
clone_size: -; v_call: TRBV7-2; d_call: TRBD1; j_call: TRBJ2-7; cdr3_nt: TGTGCCAGCAGCTACTTGGGGACAGCATACGAGCAGTACTTC; cdr3_aa: CASSYLGTAYEQYF
clone_size: many; v_call: TRBV12-3/TRBV12-4; d_call: -; j_call: TRBJ1-4; cdr3_nt: TGTGCCAGCAGTCTCAATGAAAAACTGTTTTTT; cdr3_aa: CASSLNEKLFF
clone_size: many; v_call: TRBV20-1; d_call: -; j_call: TRBJ2-7; cdr3_nt: TGCAGTGCTAGCTCTGATTCCTACGAGCAGTACTTC; cdr3_aa: CSASSDSYEQYF
clone_size: -; v_call: TRBV7-9; d_call: -; j_call: TRBJ2-7; cdr3_nt: TGTGCCAGCAGCTTCGAGGACAGTTTCTACGAGCAGTACTTC; cdr3_aa: CASSFEDSFYEQYF
clone_size: -; v_call: TRBV28; d_call: -; j_call: TRBJ2-3; cdr3_nt: TGTGCCAGCAGTCCGGGGCCTTTGGCAGATACGCAGTATTTT; cdr3_aa: CASSPGPLADTQYF
clone_size: -; v_call: TRBV28; d_call: -; j_call: TRBJ2-7; cdr3_nt: TGTGCCAGCAGTCCGAGGCGGGACAGTGGGCCTATTGGGTCCTACGAGCAGTACTTC; cdr3_aa: CASSPRRDSGPIGSYEQYF
clone_size: -; v_call: TRBV28; d_call: -; j_call: TRBJ2-1; cdr3_nt: TGTGCCAGCAGTCTGTGGGGAGAGCAGTTCTTC; cdr3_aa: CASSLWGEQFF
clone_size: medium-sized; v_call: TRBV30; d_call: -; j_call: TRBJ2-1; cdr3_nt: TGTGCCTGGAGGTCCCGGGGCGGGATAGGAGGAAATGAGCAGTTCTTC; cdr3_aa: CAWRSRGGIGGNEQFF
clone_size: -; v_call: TRBV6-1; d_call: -; j_call: TRBJ2-7; cdr3_nt: TGTGCCAGCAGTTCCCCCGAGGGCCACGAGCAGTACTTC; cdr3_aa: CASSSPEGHEQYF
clone_size: -; v_call: TRBV7-2; d_call: -; j_call: TRBJ2-1; cdr3_nt: TGTGCCAGCAGCTTAGCGCCGGTTAGCGGCAACAATGAGCAGTTCTTC; cdr3_aa: CASSLAPVSGNNEQFF
clone_size: -; v_call: TRBV7-9; d_call: -; j_call: TRBJ2-5; cdr3_nt: TGTGCCAGCAGTGCAGGGGGGATCCAAGAGACCCAGTACTTC; cdr3_aa: CASSAGGIQETQYF
clone_size: few; v_call: TRBV7-9; d_call: -; j_call: TRBJ2-5; cdr3_nt: TGTGCCAGCGATGGGAGCAGAGCACAAGAGACCCAGTACTTC; cdr3_aa: CASDGSRAQETQYF
clone_size: many; v_call: TRBV30; d_call: -; j_call: TRBJ2-5; cdr3_nt: TGTGCCTCTGGACAGTTCCAAGAGACCCAGTACTTC; cdr3_aa: CASGQFQETQYF
clone_size: many; v_call: TRBV18; d_call: -; j_call: TRBJ1-4; cdr3_nt: TGTGCCAGCTCACCCCCGGGCATGGGGTTAGAAAAACTGTTTTTT; cdr3_aa: CASSPPGMGLEKLFF
clone_size: many; v_call: TRBV3-1; d_call: -; j_call: TRBJ1-3; cdr3_nt: TGTGCCAGCAGCCAAGAGTCTCAAGGGACCTCTGGAAACACCATATATTTT; cdr3_aa: CASSQESQGTSGNTIYF
clone_size: few; v_call: TRBV15; d_call: -; j_call: TRBJ2-3; cdr3_nt: TGTGCCACCGGGAACCACACAGGAGATACGCAGTATTTT; cdr3_aa: CATGNHTGDTQYF
clone_size: many; v_call: TRBV3-1; d_call: -; j_call: TRBJ1-4; cdr3_nt: TGTGCCAGCAGCACGGACATACTTTTTGTGTTTAATGAAAAACTGTTTTTT; cdr3_aa: CASSTDILFVFNEKLFF
clone_size: -; v_call: TRBV4-1; d_call: -; j_call: TRBJ2-7; cdr3_nt: TGCGCCAGCAGCCAAGTTCTGGGCACCTCCTACGAGCAGTACTTC; cdr3_aa: CASSQVLGTSYEQYF
clone_size: many; v_call: TRBV7-2; d_call: -; j_call: TRBJ2-3; cdr3_nt: TGTGCCAGCAGTAGAGTGCAGGGTTCCAGCACAGATACGCAGTATTTT; cdr3_aa: CASSRVQGSSTDTQYF
clone_size: -; v_call: TRBV28; d_call: TRBD2; j_call: TRBJ2-5; cdr3_nt: TGTGCCAGCACGCTCCAAGCGGGAGGGAACCAAGAGACCCAGTACTTC; cdr3_aa: CASTLQAGGNQETQYF
clone_size: few; v_call: TRBV4-1; d_call: TRBD1; j_call: TRBJ2-3; cdr3_nt: TGCGCCAGCAGCCTAGTAAGGCAAGGGACAGGTCGCACAGATACGCAGTATTTT; cdr3_aa: CASSLVRQGTGRTDTQYF
clone_size: -; v_call: TRBV7-2; d_call: -; j_call: TRBJ2-7; cdr3_nt: TGTGCCAGCAGCGCTGGGGCCCGTTCCTACGAGCAGTACTTC; cdr3_aa: CASSAGARSYEQYF
clone_size: few; v_call: TRBV13; d_call: TRBD2; j_call: TRBJ2-7; cdr3_nt: TGTGCCAGCAGTTTTGCGGGGATAGCGGGAGGAGCCCACGAGCAGTACTTC; cdr3_aa: CASSFAGIAGGAHEQYF
clone_size: many; v_call: TRBV18; d_call: TRBD1; j_call: TRBJ1-5; cdr3_nt: TGTGCCAGCTCACCAAAACAGGGGATCAATCAGCCCCAGCATTTT; cdr3_aa: CASSPKQGINQPQHF
clone_size: few; v_call: TRBV11-1; d_call: -; j_call: TRBJ1-6; cdr3_nt: TGTGCCAGCAGCCTCAGGAGTGGCTCACCCCTCCACTTT; cdr3_aa: CASSLRSGSPLHF
clone_size: few; v_call: TRBV20-1; d_call: -; j_call: TRBJ1-6; cdr3_nt: TGCAGTGCTAGACCTTTACAGGGATCCAATTCACCCCTCCACTTT; cdr3_aa: CSARPLQGSNSPLHF
clone_size: -; v_call: TRBV28; d_call: TRBD2; j_call: TRBJ2-7; cdr3_nt: TGTGCCGGCAGTCCGGCACGGGGGGTCGGGAGCTACGAGCAGTACTTC; cdr3_aa: CAGSPARGVGSYEQYF